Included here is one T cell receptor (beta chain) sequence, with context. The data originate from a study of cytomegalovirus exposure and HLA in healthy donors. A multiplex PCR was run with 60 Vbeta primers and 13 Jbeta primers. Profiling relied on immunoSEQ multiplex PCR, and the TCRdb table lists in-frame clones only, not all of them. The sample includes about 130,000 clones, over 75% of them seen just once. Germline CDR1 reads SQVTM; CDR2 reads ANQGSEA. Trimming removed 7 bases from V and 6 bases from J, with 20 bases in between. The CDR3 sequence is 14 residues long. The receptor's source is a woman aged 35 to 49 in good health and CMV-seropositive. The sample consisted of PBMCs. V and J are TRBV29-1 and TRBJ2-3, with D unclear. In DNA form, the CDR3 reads TGCAGCGGGGCGTCACGTCCTCACTTGGATACGCAGTATTTT. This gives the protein CSGASRPHLDTQYF.